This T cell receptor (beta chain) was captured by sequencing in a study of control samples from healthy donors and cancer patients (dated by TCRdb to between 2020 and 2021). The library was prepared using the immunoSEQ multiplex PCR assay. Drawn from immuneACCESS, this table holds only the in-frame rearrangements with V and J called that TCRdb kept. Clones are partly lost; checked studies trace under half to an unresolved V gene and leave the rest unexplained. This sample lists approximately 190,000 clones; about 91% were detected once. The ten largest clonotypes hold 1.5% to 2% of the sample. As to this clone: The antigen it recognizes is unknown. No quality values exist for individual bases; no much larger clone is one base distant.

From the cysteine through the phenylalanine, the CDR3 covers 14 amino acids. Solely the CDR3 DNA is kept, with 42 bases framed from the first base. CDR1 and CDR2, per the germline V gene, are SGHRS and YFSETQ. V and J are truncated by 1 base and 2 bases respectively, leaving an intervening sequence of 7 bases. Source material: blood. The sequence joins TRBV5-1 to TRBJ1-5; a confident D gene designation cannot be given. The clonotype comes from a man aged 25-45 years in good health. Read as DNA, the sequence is TGCGCCAGCAGCTTGAACGTGGGCAATCAGCCCCAGCATTTT. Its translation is CASSLNVGNQPQHF.